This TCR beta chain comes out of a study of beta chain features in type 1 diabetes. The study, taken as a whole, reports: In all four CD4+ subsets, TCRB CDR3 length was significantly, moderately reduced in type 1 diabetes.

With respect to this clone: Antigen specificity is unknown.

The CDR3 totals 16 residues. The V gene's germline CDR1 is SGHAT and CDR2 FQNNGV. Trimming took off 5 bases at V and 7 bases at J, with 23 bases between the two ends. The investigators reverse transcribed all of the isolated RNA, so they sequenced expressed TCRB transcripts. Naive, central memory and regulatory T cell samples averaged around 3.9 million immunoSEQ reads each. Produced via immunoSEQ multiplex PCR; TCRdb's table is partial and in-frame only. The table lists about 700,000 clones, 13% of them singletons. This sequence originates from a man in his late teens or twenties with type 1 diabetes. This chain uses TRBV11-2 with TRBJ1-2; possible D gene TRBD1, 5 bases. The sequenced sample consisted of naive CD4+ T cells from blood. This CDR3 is CASSPTRGARLGGYTF. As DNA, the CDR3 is TGTGCCAGCAGCCCAACAAGAGGGGCGCGGCTGGGTGGCTACACCTTC.